This is a list of T cell receptor beta chains from one sample in a study of CD8+CD57+ T cells in acquired aplastic anemia. TCRdb re-called the reads through MiXCR, storing one row per CDR3 protein. In the table there are around 170,000 distinct CDR3 sequences, 60% to 70% of which are singletons. Sequencing was done on a sample of sorted CD4+, CD8+, or CD8+CD57+ T cells (not recorded which) from PBMCs. The receptor set was obtained from a human donor in good health. CDR3s include the opening cysteine and the closing phenylalanine or tryptophan. D genes are given only for firm matches. Rows give clone size only sometimes, using once, few, many, or a class for an expanded clone.

V	D	J	size	DNA	CDR3
TRBV19	NA	TRBJ2-7	few	TGTGCCAGTAGTACCTGGCCGGGACAAGCCTACGAGCAGTACTTC	CASSTWPGQAYEQYF
TRBV10-3	TRBD1	TRBJ1-1	NA	TGTGCCAGCAGGGGGCGCGAATCTGAAGCTTTCTTT	CASRGRESEAFF
TRBV20-1	NA	TRBJ2-7	NA	TGCAGTGCGCGGGACAGCGGTCGTTACGAGCAGTACTTC	CSARDSGRYEQYF
TRBV29-1	NA	TRBJ2-3	NA	TGCAGCGTTAACTTAGGGTCGGATACGCAGTATTTT	CSVNLGSDTQYF
TRBV12-3/TRBV12-4	NA	TRBJ1-1	NA	TGTGCCAGCAAGTTGGGGGGTCCGACAGTGAACACTGAAGCTTTCTTT	CASKLGGPTVNTEAFF
TRBV6-5	NA	TRBJ1-5	many	TGTGCTTCACGGAGGGGAGTCCATCAGCCCCAGCATTTT	CASRRGVHQPQHF
TRBV15	NA	TRBJ1-2	NA	TGTGCCACCAGCAGTCCCAATTATCTCCGGGGGAGCTATGGCTACACCTTC	CATSSPNYLRGSYGYTF
TRBV9	NA	TRBJ2-7	few	TGTGCCAGCAGTCTAACTCTAAGGCAGGGCGAGCAGTACTTC	CASSLTLRQGEQYF
TRBV2	NA	TRBJ1-6	few	TGTGCCAGCTTAGGGGGATCCTATAATTCACCCCTCCACTTT	CASLGGSYNSPLHF
TRBV7-6	TRBD1	TRBJ1-2	NA	TGTGCCAGCAGCTTAGGTGACGGAGGGGGCGATGACTATGGCTACACCTTC	CASSLGDGGGDDYGYTF
TRBV10-3	NA	TRBJ2-7	few	TGTGCCATCAGTGATGGAGGATACTCCTACGAGCAGTACTTC	CAISDGGYSYEQYF
TRBV5-5	TRBD1	TRBJ2-7	NA	TGTGCCAGTACGTTACAGGGGGAAGGCGAGCAGTACTTC	CASTLQGEGEQYF